Each of the 27 T cell receptor beta chains below was sequenced from the same sample in a study of T cells in Graves' hyperthyroidism and ophthalmopathy (dated by TCRdb to between 2019 and 2020). Libraries were prepared through multiplex PCR. Sequencing used an Illumina HiSeq 2000. TCR beta CDR3 regions were amplified from RNA transcripts. The TCR CDR3 was subjected to a first round of RT-PCR using the HTBI primer set and the Qiagen OneStep RT-PCR kit. In-frame beta chains were kept once TCRdb had trimmed the public reads at Q25 with fastp and called clones with MiXCR. Here each entry gathers all rows of one CDR3 protein and keeps the most common genes and DNA. Recorded for this sample are about 620,000 distinct CDR3 sequences; 15% to 20% of them occurred a single time. The ten biggest clones cover 3% to 4.5% of the sample. Sequencing input: blood. These receptors all come from a young woman with Graves' hyperthyroidism.

This clonotype was seen a handful of times. The V and J genes are TRBV6-5 and TRBJ1-1; unclear D gene. The CDR3 is 15 amino acids. Germline V gives CDR1 MNHEY, CDR2 SVGAGI. Trimming stripped 0 bases from V and 0 bases from J, with 8 bases between. CDR3 protein: CASSYSFQLNTEAFF. CDR3 DNA: TGTGCCAGCAGTTACTCGTTTCAGCTGAACACTGAAGCTTTCTTT.

The chain recombines TRBV5-1 with TRBJ2-1, with D unresolved. Germline V gene lookup returns CDR1 SGHRS and CDR2 YFSETQ. This CDR3 comprises 12 residues. V was pared by 4 bases and J by 5 bases, with 7 bases between. CDR3 protein: CASSARNNEQFF. The CDR3 DNA is TGCGCCAGCAGCGCCAGAAACAATGAGCAGTTCTTC.

This clonotype was picked up many times. The CDR3 here is CASSLYREAYNEQFF. Here the CDR3 DNA reads TGTGCCAGCAGCTTATACAGGGAGGCCTACAATGAGCAGTTCTTC. The chain uses TRBV7-9 and TRBJ2-1, with D possibly called TRBD1 or TRBD2 (6 bases each). The CDR3 has 15 amino acids. V gave up 2 bases and J gave up 2 bases, with 10 bases separating them. Germline values: CDR1 SEHNR, CDR2 FQNEAQ (reference sequence).

This clonotype was observed at least ten times. The chain's CDR3 is CASSPRDSSYEQYF. The CDR3, as DNA: TGTGCCAGCAGCCCGCGGGACTCGTCCTACGAGCAGTACTTC. V and J are TRBV13 and TRBJ2-7; the D gene is possibly TRBD2 (6 bases). Looked up from germline, CDR1 is PRHDT and CDR2 is FYEKMQ (reference sequence). V lost 5 bases and J lost 1, with 12 bases in between. The CDR3 is 14 residues long.

At least ten counts were recorded for this clonotype. This chain joins TRBV20-1 and TRBJ2-7; 9 bases agree with TRBD1. Per germline, CDR1 DFQATT and CDR2 SNEGSKA (reference sequence). The CDR3 is made up of 14 amino acids. V trimming: 5 bases; J trimming: 1 base; junction bases outside the gene matches: 6. The CDR3 spells CSAYTGGRSYEQYF. DNA of the CDR3: TGCAGTGCTTACACAGGGGGCCGATCCTACGAGCAGTACTTC.

This chain joins TRBV29-1 and TRBJ2-4; 9 bases fit TRBD1. Germline assignment: CDR1 SQVTM and CDR2 ANQGSEA. V shed 7 bases, J shed 3 bases, and the junction held 7 bases outside the gene matches. CDR3 length: 14 amino acids. The CDR3, as DNA: TGCAGCGCCTTGGACAGGGGTGTCAAAAACATTCAGTACTTC. It encodes CSALDRGVKNIQYF.

This clonotype was observed at least ten times. The rearrangement links TRBV7-2 to TRBJ2-5; 7 bases line up with TRBD1. CDR1 and CDR2 (germline): SGHTA, FQGNSA. J gave up 3 bases and V 5 bases, and 3 bases lay outside the gene matches. This CDR3 has 13 residues. The CDR3 protein is CASSRGQEETQYF. DNA for the CDR3: TGTGCCAGCAGCCGCGGACAGGAAGAGACCCAGTACTTC.

This clonotype was found many times. The J gene is TRBJ2-7, the V gene TRBV6-1; 9 positions agree with TRBD1. This CDR3 comprises 13 residues. Germline values: CDR1 MNHNS, CDR2 SASEGT. The V and J ends lost 5 bases and 3 bases, in that order; junction bases with no gene match: 2. Here the CDR3 DNA reads TGTGCCAGCAGTAGGACAGGGGACTACGAGCAGTACTTC. It yields the protein CASSRTGDYEQYF.

This clonotype was observed at least ten times. The chain couples TRBV7-2 to TRBJ2-7; 8 bases line up with TRBD1. CDR3 length: 15 residues. From germline, CDR1 is SGHTA and CDR2 FQGNSA. V shed 1 base, J shed 2 bases, and the junction held 4 bases outside the gene matches. The CDR3 DNA reads TGTGCCAGCAGCTTAGGACAGGGGATCGCCTACGAGCAGTACTTC. As protein: CASSLGQGIAYEQYF. Using reference TRBV7-2 and TRBJ2-7 for the parts outside the CDR3, the full variable domain is GAGVSQSPSNKVTEKGKDVELRCDPISGHTALYWYRQSLGQGLEFLIYFQGNSAPDKSGLPSDRFSAERTGGSVSTLTIQRTQQEDSAVYLCASSLGQGIAYEQYFGPGTRLTVT.

This clonotype was found a few times. This chain joins TRBV9 and TRBJ1-4; 9 bases are shared with TRBD1. V shed 1 base and J 7 bases; nucleotides not matched to a gene: 5. In germline, CDR1 is SGDLS, CDR2 YYNGEE. This CDR3 is 15 amino acids long. In DNA, the CDR3 is TGTGCCAGCAGCGTATCGGGGACAGGGATTGAAAAACTGTTTTTT. Translated: CASSVSGTGIEKLFF.

This clonotype was seen many times. The gene calls are TRBV2 and TRBJ1-5; no definite D call. CDR3 length: 14 amino acids. CDR1 and CDR2 from the germline V gene are SNHLY and FYNNEI. Trimming shortened V by 4 bases and J by 2 bases, and 9 bases separated the two germline ends. CDR3 sequence reads: CASSGGFGNQPQHF. For the CDR3, the DNA is TGTGCCAGCAGTGGGGGTTTCGGCAATCAGCCCCAGCATTTT.

There are many counts of this clonotype. This chain uses TRBV6-1 with TRBJ2-1; 9 nucleotides match TRBD2. The CDR3 has 16 amino acids. CDR1 and CDR2 from the germline V gene are MNHNS and SASEGT. Trimming removed 6 bases from V and 6 bases from J; junction bases left unmatched: 12. The CDR3 spells CASSAPRAGGRNEQFF. CDR3 sequence (DNA): TGTGCCAGCAGCGCCCCGCGGGCGGGAGGGCGCAATGAGCAGTTCTTC.

The chain carries TRBV29-1 and TRBJ2-7; tentatively, D is TRBD2 (7 bases). The V end was cut by 7 bases, the J end by 2 bases, with 18 bases between. CDR1 SQVTM and CDR2 ANQGSEA come from the germline V gene. CDR3 length equals 14 residues. CDR3 coding DNA: TGCAGCGCCGTAGGGGGGAGGGACCCCTACGAGCAGTACTTC. It translates to CSAVGGRDPYEQYF.

This clonotype was counted a few times. The chain links TRBV18 to TRBJ2-1; TRBD1 aligns across 9 bases. The CDR3 consists of 16 residues. Germline-derived CDR1 and CDR2 are KGHSH and LQKENI. V lost 3 bases to trimming and J lost 10 bases; unmatched junction nucleotides: 13. The CDR3 nucleotides are TGTGCCAGCTCACCCACCGGGACAGGGACGATAGGCGAGCAGTTCTTC. This gives the protein CASSPTGTGTIGEQFF.

This clonotype has a count of ten or more. Here the CDR3 DNA reads TGTGCCTGGAGCAGGACAGGGTACACTGAAGCTTTCTTT. Translated, it gives CAWSRTGYTEAFF. The chain recombines TRBV30 with TRBJ1-1, with 8 bases matching TRBD1. The ends lost 3 bases at V and 3 bases at J; junction bases unmatched: 3. Germline loops: CDR1 GTSNPN, CDR2 SVGIG (reference sequence). This CDR3 region has 13 residues.

This chain links TRBV6-1 with TRBJ2-7; D ambiguous. The germline V gene encodes CDR1 MNHNS and CDR2 SASEGT. This CDR3 has 10 amino acids. V lost 11 bases and J 4 bases, leaving 9 bases between the germline ends. This chain's CDR3 is CACGRYEQYF. The CDR3 DNA follows: TGTGCCTGCGGACGGTACGAGCAGTACTTC.

This chain uses TRBV24-1 with TRBJ1-3; TRBD1 might be the D (5 bases). The ends were cut back, 7 bases at V and 0 bases at J, with 12 bases in the middle. Looked up from germline, CDR1 is KGHDR and CDR2 is SFDVKD. The CDR3 runs 15 residues. CDR3 sequence reads: CATRKGHPSGNTIYF. For the CDR3, the DNA is TGTGCCACCAGGAAAGGACATCCCTCTGGAAACACCATATATTTT.

This clonotype came up many times. The V and J genes are TRBV5-1 and TRBJ2-1, with D maybe TRBD1 (6 bases). This CDR3 has 19 amino acids. The V end was cut by 0 bases, the J end by 7 bases, with 26 bases between. Germline V gene lookup returns CDR1 SGHRS and CDR2 YFSETQ. CDR3 bases: TGCGCCAGCAGCTTGGGCTTAACAGGGATTGCTTGGGTCGATAATGAGCAGTTCTTC. Its protein is CASSLGLTGIAWVDNEQFF.

This chain links TRBV29-1 with TRBJ2-6, with 9 bases identical to TRBD1. The CDR3 runs to 18 residues. The germline gives CDR1 SQVTM, CDR2 ANQGSEA. Germline trimming cut 3 bases from V and 3 bases from J; bases unmatched to any gene: 12. CDR3 nucleotides: TGCAGCGTTGAGGTTTCGGACAGGGGAGAAAGTGGGGCCAACGTCCTGACTTTC. As protein: CSVEVSDRGESGANVLTF.

This sequence joins TRBV30 and TRBJ1-5; unclear D gene. Germline CDR1 is GTSNPN and CDR2 is SVGIG (reference sequence). This CDR3 contains 14 residues. V gave up 2 bases and J gave up 7 bases, with 15 bases separating them. CDR3: CAWSITRWGQPQHF. The CDR3 nucleotides read TGTGCCTGGAGTATAACTAGGTGGGGACAGCCCCAGCATTTT.

This clonotype occurred many times. This chain joins TRBV18 and TRBJ2-1; TRBD2 is a possible D gene (5 bases). Germline V CDR1 and CDR2: KGHSH, LQKENI. Trimming removed 2 bases at V and 5 bases at J, with 13 bases between. The CDR3 is 15 amino acids. The CDR3 nucleotides are TGTGCCAGCTCACCAGGCATGAGGGAGCACAATGAGCAGTTCTTC. This codes for CASSPGMREHNEQFF.

This clonotype occurred many times. The CDR3 region is CASSEDYRVPQHF. The CDR3, as DNA: TGTGCCAGCAGTGAAGACTACAGGGTGCCCCAGCATTTT. The chain links TRBV6-1 to TRBJ1-5, with D perhaps matching TRBD1 (6 bases). Trimming cost V 1 base and J 9 bases, with 10 bases left between them. This CDR3 has 13 residues. Per germline, CDR1 MNHNS and CDR2 SASEGT.

This clonotype appeared a few times. The V call is TRBV28, the J call TRBJ2-7, with TRBD2 matching over 10 bases. Looked up from germline, CDR1 is MDHEN and CDR2 is SYDVKM. This CDR3 spans 16 amino acids. The J segment lost 3 bases and the V segment lost 6 bases, leaving 11 bases of the junction unmatched. CDR3 sequence: CASSPPGTSAFYEQYF. CDR3 bases: TGTGCCAGCAGCCCCCCCGGGACTAGCGCCTTCTACGAGCAGTACTTC.

This chain joins TRBV9 and TRBJ2-7, with a possible D match to TRBD1 (5 bases). The CDR3 runs 16 residues. The germline gives CDR1 SGDLS, CDR2 YYNGEE. The ends were cut back, 4 bases at V and 5 bases at J, with 22 bases in the middle. The CDR3 reads CASSPRQLLSQNEQYF. The CDR3 coding sequence is TGTGCCAGCAGCCCCAGACAGCTACTCTCCCAAAACGAGCAGTACTTC.

This clonotype was seen ten or more times. The genes are TRBV20-1 and TRBJ1-1; TRBD1 matches at 7 bases. The J segment lost 4 bases and the V segment lost 4 bases, leaving 6 bases of the junction unmatched. Looked up from germline, CDR1 is DFQATT and CDR2 is SNEGSKA (reference sequence). The CDR3 runs 13 residues. The CDR3: CSAMGQHLTEAFF. CDR3 coding DNA: TGCAGTGCTATGGGACAGCATCTCACTGAAGCTTTCTTT.

The V gene is TRBV13, the J gene TRBJ2-7; 9 bases are a match to TRBD2. This CDR3 has 15 residues. The J segment lost 3 bases and the V segment lost 5 bases, leaving 8 bases of the junction unmatched. The germline gives CDR1 PRHDT, CDR2 FYEKMQ (reference sequence). For the CDR3, the DNA is TGTGCCAGCAGCCCCTCTAGCGGGAAGGACTACGAGCAGTACTTC. Amino acid sequence: CASSPSSGKDYEQYF.

V usage is TRBV13 and J usage is TRBJ1-4, with D perhaps TRBD1 (5 bases). V was shortened by 2 bases and J by 1 base, with 8 bases between the two germline ends. The CDR3 runs 15 residues. CDR1 and CDR2 (germline): PRHDT, FYEKMQ (reference sequence). The CDR3 DNA follows: TGTGCCAGCAGCTTAAGGGGTCAAACTAATGAAAAACTGTTTTTT. It translates to CASSLRGQTNEKLFF.